This paragraph covers one T cell receptor (beta chain) sequence. The data originate from a study of shared clonotypes between healthy human individuals. V gave up 4 bases and J gave up 0 bases, with 10 bases separating them. This CDR3 has 15 residues. In germline, CDR1 is MNHEY, CDR2 SMNVEV (reference sequence). Clones were sequenced by immunoSEQ multiplex PCR, and TCRdb holds only the in-frame ones, with some missing. The repertoire holds about 2.4 million clones, with 80% to 95% as singletons. Sequencing input: naive CD4+ T cells from PBMCs. Subset here: CD45RA+ positively selected. The TCR was taken from a man aged 18 to 35 in good health. Some clones in this sample may be carry-over from other donors' samples. The chain links TRBV27 to TRBJ2-1; the D is unclear. The CDR3, as DNA: TGTGCCAGCAGTTACCGGCAGAGCTCCTACAATGAGCAGTTCTTC. Its translation: CASSYRQSSYNEQFF.